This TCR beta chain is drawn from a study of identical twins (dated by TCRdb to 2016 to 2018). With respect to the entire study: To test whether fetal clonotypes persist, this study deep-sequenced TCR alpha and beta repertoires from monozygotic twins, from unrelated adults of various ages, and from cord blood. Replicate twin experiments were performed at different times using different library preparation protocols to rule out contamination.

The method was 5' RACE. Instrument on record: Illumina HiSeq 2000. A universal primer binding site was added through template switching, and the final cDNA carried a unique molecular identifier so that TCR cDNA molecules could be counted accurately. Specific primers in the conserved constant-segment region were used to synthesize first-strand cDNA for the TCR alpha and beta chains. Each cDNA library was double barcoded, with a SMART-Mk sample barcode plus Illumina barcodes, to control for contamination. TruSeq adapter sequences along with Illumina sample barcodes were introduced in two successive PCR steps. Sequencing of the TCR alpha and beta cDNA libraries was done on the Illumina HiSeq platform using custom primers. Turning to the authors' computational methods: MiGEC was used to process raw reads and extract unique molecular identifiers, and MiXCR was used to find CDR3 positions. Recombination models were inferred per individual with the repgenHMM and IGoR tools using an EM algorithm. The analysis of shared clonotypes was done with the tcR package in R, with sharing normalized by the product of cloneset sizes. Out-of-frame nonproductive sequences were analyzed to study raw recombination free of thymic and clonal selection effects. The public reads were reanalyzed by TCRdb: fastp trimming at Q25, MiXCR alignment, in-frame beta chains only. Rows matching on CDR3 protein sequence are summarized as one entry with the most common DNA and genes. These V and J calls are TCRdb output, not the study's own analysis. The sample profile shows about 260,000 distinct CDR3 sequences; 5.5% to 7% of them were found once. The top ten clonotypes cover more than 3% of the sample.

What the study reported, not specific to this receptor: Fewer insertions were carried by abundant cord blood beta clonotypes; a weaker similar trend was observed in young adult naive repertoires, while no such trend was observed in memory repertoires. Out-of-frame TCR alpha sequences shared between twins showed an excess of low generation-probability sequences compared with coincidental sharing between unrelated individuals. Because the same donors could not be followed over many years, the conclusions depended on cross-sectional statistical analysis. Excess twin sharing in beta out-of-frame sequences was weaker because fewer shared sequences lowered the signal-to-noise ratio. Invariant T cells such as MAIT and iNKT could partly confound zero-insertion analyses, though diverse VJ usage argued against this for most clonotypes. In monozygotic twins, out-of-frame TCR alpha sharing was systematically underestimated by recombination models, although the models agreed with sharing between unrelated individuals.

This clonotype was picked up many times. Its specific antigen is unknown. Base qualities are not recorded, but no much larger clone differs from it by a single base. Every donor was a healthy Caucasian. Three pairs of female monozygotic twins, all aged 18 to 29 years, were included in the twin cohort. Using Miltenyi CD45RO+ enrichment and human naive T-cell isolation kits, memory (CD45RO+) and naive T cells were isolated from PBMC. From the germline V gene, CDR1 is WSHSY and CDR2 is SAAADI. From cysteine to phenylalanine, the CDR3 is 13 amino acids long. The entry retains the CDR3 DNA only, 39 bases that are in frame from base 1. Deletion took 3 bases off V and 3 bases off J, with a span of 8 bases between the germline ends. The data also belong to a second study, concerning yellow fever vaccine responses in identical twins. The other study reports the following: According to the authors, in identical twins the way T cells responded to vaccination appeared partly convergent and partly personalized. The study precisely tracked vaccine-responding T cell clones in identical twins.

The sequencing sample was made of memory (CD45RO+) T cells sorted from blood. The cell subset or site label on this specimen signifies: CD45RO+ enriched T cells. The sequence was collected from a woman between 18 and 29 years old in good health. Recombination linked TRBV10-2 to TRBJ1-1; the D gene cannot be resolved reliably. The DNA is TGCGCCAGCAGTGATTACAGTTACACTGAAGCTTTCTTT. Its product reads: CASSDYSYTEAFF.